These T cell receptor beta chains were read from a single sample in a study of T cells in Graves' hyperthyroidism and ophthalmopathy. TCRdb reanalysed the multiplex PCR reads using MiXCR and keeps one entry per CDR3 protein. This sample carries approximately 380,000 distinct CDR3 sequences, more than 12% of them seen once, and the ten largest clones take 25% to 30%. Sequenced: blood. These receptors all stem from a man aged 50-59 years with Graves' ophthalmopathy. Each CDR3 is given with its conserved first and last residue. D genes are given only for firm matches. A row's size may be missing; if present it is once, few, many or a size class.

clone size,D gene,J gene,V gene,CDR3 DNA,CDR3 protein
-,TRBD2,TRBJ2-2,TRBV19,TGTGCCAGTAGTATAGATCCCGCGGGAGGGCCCACCGGGGAGCTGTTTTTT,CASSIDPAGGPTGELFF
many,TRBD2,TRBJ2-5,TRBV9,TGTGCCAGCAGCGTAGAAGGGACTAGCGCACAAGAGACCCAGTACTTC,CASSVEGTSAQETQYF
-,-,TRBJ2-7,TRBV5-1,TGCGCCAGCAGCCACCCGAAGGCAATCGAGCAGTACTTC,CASSHPKAIEQYF
-,-,TRBJ2-5,TRBV18,TGTGCCAGCTCCCCAATACATAAAGAGACCCAGTACTTC,CASSPIHKETQYF
few,TRBD1,TRBJ2-3,TRBV19,TGTGCCAGTAGTACCAGACAGGGACGCACAGATACGCAGTATTTT,CASSTRQGRTDTQYF
many,TRBD1,TRBJ2-7,TRBV12-3/TRBV12-4,TGTGCCAGCAGTTTAGCTCCGGGACAGGGGAGGTACGAGCAGTACTTC,CASSLAPGQGRYEQYF
many,-,TRBJ1-2,TRBV30,TGTGCCTGGAATGGCAGGGGCGACTATGGCTACACCTTC,CAWNGRGDYGYTF
-,-,TRBJ2-5,TRBV12-3/TRBV12-4,TGTGCCAGCAGTTTCGGGCAGACCCAGTACTTC,CASSFGQTQYF
many,-,TRBJ2-6,TRBV11-2,TGTGCCAGCAGCTTTACTTCTGGGGCCAACGTCCTGACTTTC,CASSFTSGANVLTF
few,TRBD2,TRBJ2-1,TRBV6-1,TGTGCCAGCAGTTATCGGACTAGCGGGAGGGCCTGGCAGTTCTTC,CASSYRTSGRAWQFF
-,-,TRBJ2-1,TRBV28,TGTGCCAGCAGTTTGTTAATCCAATCCCACAATGAGCAGTTCTTC,CASSLLIQSHNEQFF
many,-,TRBJ2-3,TRBV5-1,TGCGCCAGCAGCTTGGGAAAAACTAGAACATACACAGATACGCAGTATTTT,CASSLGKTRTYTDTQYF
many,-,TRBJ2-3,TRBV3-1,TGTGCCAGCAGTCGAGACGGCCATACAGATACGCAGTATTTT,CASSRDGHTDTQYF
many,-,TRBJ2-1,TRBV7-9,TGTGCCAGCAGCTTAGGGGTCTTGGGAGAGCAGTTCTTC,CASSLGVLGEQFF
many,-,TRBJ2-1,TRBV12-3/TRBV12-4,TGTGCCAGCAGGGGAACATCTGGAGGGCCGGTTGAGCAGTTCTTC,CASRGTSGGPVEQFF
once,TRBD1,TRBJ2-1,TRBV6-2/TRBV6-3,TGTGCCAGCAGTGGATCGGGACAGGGGTACAATGAGCAGTTCTTC,CASSGSGQGYNEQFF
many,-,TRBJ2-3,TRBV11-2,TGTGCCAGCAGCTTACTTACTAGCCGTGCTAGCACAGATACGCAGTATTTT,CASSLLTSRASTDTQYF
many,TRBD2,TRBJ2-1,TRBV7-2,TGTGCCAGCAGCCCCGAGGGGGGACTAGCGATGGGGCGTGAGCAGTTCTTC,CASSPEGGLAMGREQFF
many,-,TRBJ1-5,TRBV30,TGTGCCTGGAGTTCGGGGGGTTATCAGCCCCAGCATTTT,CAWSSGGYQPQHF
few,-,TRBJ1-6,TRBV20-1,TGCAGTGCCGAGAGAGGGGGATATAATTCACCCCTCCACTTT,CSAERGGYNSPLHF
many,-,TRBJ2-3,TRBV7-6,TGTGCCAGCAGCTATCGGACAGAGGTAGATACGCAGTATTTT,CASSYRTEVDTQYF
many,TRBD1,TRBJ1-1,TRBV7-2,TGTGCCAGCAGCCCGACAGGGTCGATTGAAGCTTTCTTT,CASSPTGSIEAFF
many,-,TRBJ1-2,TRBV7-3,TGTGCCAGCAGCTTAACGGGAGTTGGTGACTATGGCTACACCTTC,CASSLTGVGDYGYTF
-,-,TRBJ2-1,TRBV15,TGTGCCACCAGCAGAATGGGGGGCGGGGGTGAGCAGTTCTTC,CATSRMGGGGEQFF
-,TRBD2,TRBJ2-5,TRBV24-1,TGTGCCACCAGTGCTCGGACCGGGACTAGTCAAGAGACCCAGTACTTC,CATSARTGTSQETQYF
few,-,TRBJ2-4,TRBV6-2/TRBV6-3,TGTGCCAGCAGTTACCCGGCCACAGCAATAGAAGCCAAAAACATTCAGTACTTC,CASSYPATAIEAKNIQYF
-,TRBD2,TRBJ2-1,TRBV11-2,TGTGCCAGCAGCTACGGGGGGGGAGTAGCGAACAATGAGCAGTTCTTC,CASSYGGGVANNEQFF
-,-,TRBJ2-7,TRBV20-1,TGCAGTGCTAGAGATTCGAGGAAGCAGTACTTC,CSARDSRKQYF
-,-,TRBJ1-1,TRBV29-1,TGCAGCGTTGGGGGCAGGGGCGGGGGCACTGAAGCTTTCTTT,CSVGGRGGGTEAFF
many,TRBD2,TRBJ2-3,TRBV6-1,TGTGCCAGCAACGAACATCTAGCGGGAGGGATTCTGACGCAGTATTTT,CASNEHLAGGILTQYF
few,-,TRBJ2-1,TRBV29-1,TGCAGCGTTGACGGACGCCAAAGCTCCTACAATGAGCAGTTCTTC,CSVDGRQSSYNEQFF
-,TRBD1,TRBJ2-2,TRBV5-1,TGCGCCAGCAGCGACCAAGGGACAGCGAACACCGGGGAGCTGTTTTTT,CASSDQGTANTGELFF
-,-,TRBJ2-3,TRBV9,TGTGCCAGCGGGCCATGGGATGGTACGCAGTATTTT,CASGPWDGTQYF
many,-,TRBJ1-4,TRBV3-1,TGTGCCAGCAGCCAAGCTATACGGGCAGAGAATGAAAAACTGTTTTTT,CASSQAIRAENEKLFF
many,-,TRBJ1-1,TRBV24-1,TGTGCCACCAGTGACCCCGGAGGGCCTGAAGCTTTCTTT,CATSDPGGPEAFF
many,-,TRBJ1-2,TRBV24-1,TGTGCCACCAGTGATGCCACGTGGGGGTATGGCTACACCTTC,CATSDATWGYGYTF
-,-,TRBJ1-4,TRBV29-1,TGCAGCGTTGAGCCCAGGGGTACTGAAAAACTGTTTTTT,CSVEPRGTEKLFF
few,-,TRBJ1-2,TRBV20-1,TGCAGTGCTAGCTACAGCAACTATGGCTACACCTTC,CSASYSNYGYTF
-,-,TRBJ1-1,TRBV11-3,TGTGCCAGCAGCCCGGTTGCGGGTGGGGCCGTTGATCGGAACACTGAAGCTTTCTTT,CASSPVAGGAVDRNTEAFF
-,-,TRBJ1-5,TRBV2,TGTGCCAGCAGTGGAGACGAGGGGGTAGGCAATCAGCCCCGGCATTTT,CASSGDEGVGNQPRHF
few,TRBD1,TRBJ2-1,TRBV5-1,TGCGCCAGCAGACTATCAGGGACAGGGACAAGCGACAATGAGCAGTTCTTC,CASRLSGTGTSDNEQFF
many,TRBD1,TRBJ1-1,TRBV5-8,TGTGCCAGCAGCTCCGGGAAATGGACAGGGGGGATAGAAGCTTTCTTT,CASSSGKWTGGIEAFF
few,TRBD1,TRBJ1-4,TRBV20-1,TGCAGTGCTAGACCTCCGGGACAGGGATATGAAAAACTGTTTTTT,CSARPPGQGYEKLFF
few,-,TRBJ1-1,TRBV5-1,TGCGCCAGCAGCCCTTCTCCGGGGGACACTGAAGCTTTCTTT,CASSPSPGDTEAFF
few,-,TRBJ2-1,TRBV20-1,TGCAGTGCTGGGAAAGGAGATGAGCAGTTCTTC,CSAGKGDEQFF
-,TRBD2,TRBJ2-3,TRBV29-1,TGCAGCGGGACTAGCGGGAGTAGTGCAGATACGCAGTATTTT,CSGTSGSSADTQYF
many,TRBD2,TRBJ2-7,TRBV5-5,TGTGCCAGCAGCTTGTGGTCCGGGACTAGCGGAGCGAGCTCCTACGAGCAGTACTTC,CASSLWSGTSGASSYEQYF
-,-,TRBJ1-5,TRBV19,TGTGCCAGTAGTATGGGGGGGGGACCTCCTGGATCGGGGCCCCAGCATTTT,CASSMGGGPPGSGPQHF
few,-,TRBJ2-7,TRBV6-1,TGTGCCAGCAGTGAAAGTGGGCAGACCAGCTCCTACGAGCAGTACTTC,CASSESGQTSSYEQYF
-,-,TRBJ2-5,TRBV7-2,TGTGCCAGCAGCTTAGTCGGGTTGTTAGAGACCCAGTACTTC,CASSLVGLLETQYF
-,TRBD2,TRBJ2-7,TRBV10-3,TGTGCCACCACGATACTAGCGGGAGTAATGTACGAGCAGTACTTC,CATTILAGVMYEQYF
many,-,TRBJ2-1,TRBV5-1,TGCGCCAGCAGCTTGGAGGAGGGCGTTGCACTTGGTCAGTTCTTC,CASSLEEGVALGQFF
-,-,TRBJ1-3,TRBV7-6,TGTGCCAGCAGCCGAGGGACTGTACTCTCAAACACCATATATTTT,CASSRGTVLSNTIYF
few,-,TRBJ2-5,TRBV29-1,TGCAGCGTTGAAGAAGAGGGCGACCAAGAGACCCAGTACTTC,CSVEEEGDQETQYF
-,-,TRBJ2-1,TRBV29-1,TGCAGCGTTTCCCTGGACAGTCTTGGCAATGAGCAGTTCTTC,CSVSLDSLGNEQFF
many,-,TRBJ2-2,TRBV3-1,TGTGCCAGCAGCCTAGAGGGTCGGGACACCGGGGAGCTGTTTTTT,CASSLEGRDTGELFF
-,TRBD1,TRBJ2-6,TRBV28,TGTGCCAGCAGTATAACCGGGACAGGGGCCTCTGGGGCCAACGTCCTGACTTTC,CASSITGTGASGANVLTF
few,-,TRBJ2-3,TRBV13,TGTGCCAGCAGCCCTACCGGGACTGGCGCCCTCATAGATACGCAGTATTTT,CASSPTGTGALIDTQYF
few,-,TRBJ1-5,TRBV20-1,TGCAGTGCTAGAGCGGGTCAGCCCCAGCATTTT,CSARAGQPQHF